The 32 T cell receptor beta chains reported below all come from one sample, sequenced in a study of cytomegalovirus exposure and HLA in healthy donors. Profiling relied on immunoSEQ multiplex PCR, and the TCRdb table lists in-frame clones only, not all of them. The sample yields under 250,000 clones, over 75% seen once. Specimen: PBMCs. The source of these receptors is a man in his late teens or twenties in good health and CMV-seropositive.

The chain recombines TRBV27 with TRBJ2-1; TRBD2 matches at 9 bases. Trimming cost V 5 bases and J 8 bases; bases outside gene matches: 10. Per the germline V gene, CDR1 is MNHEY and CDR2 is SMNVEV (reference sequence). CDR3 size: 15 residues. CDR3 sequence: CASSPGLASMHEQFF. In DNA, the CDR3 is TGTGCCAGCAGTCCAGGACTAGCGTCTATGCATGAGCAGTTCTTC.

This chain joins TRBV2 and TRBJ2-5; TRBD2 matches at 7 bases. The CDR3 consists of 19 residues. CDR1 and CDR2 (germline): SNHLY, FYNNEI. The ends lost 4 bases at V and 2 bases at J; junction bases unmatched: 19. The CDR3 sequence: CASSVPGGRSVTDQETQYF. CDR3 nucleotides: TGTGCCAGCAGTGTCCCGGGGGGTCGTTCAGTCACGGATCAAGAGACCCAGTACTTC.

For the CDR3, the DNA is TGTGCCAGCAGTTACTCATTCAGGAACACTGAAGCTTTCTTT. Translated, it gives CASSYSFRNTEAFF. The V call is TRBV6-5, the J call TRBJ1-1; D gene unclear. Germline CDR1 MNHEY, CDR2 SVGAGI. V gave up 0 bases and J gave up 1 base, with 6 bases separating them. CDR3 length equals 14 residues.

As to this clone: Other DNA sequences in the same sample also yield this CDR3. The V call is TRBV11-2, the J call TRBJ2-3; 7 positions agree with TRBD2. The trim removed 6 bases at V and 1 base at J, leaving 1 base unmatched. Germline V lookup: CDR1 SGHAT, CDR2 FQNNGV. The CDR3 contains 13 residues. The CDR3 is CASSLAGTDTQYF. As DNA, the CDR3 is TGTGCCAGCAGTCTAGCGGGCACAGATACGCAGTATTTT.

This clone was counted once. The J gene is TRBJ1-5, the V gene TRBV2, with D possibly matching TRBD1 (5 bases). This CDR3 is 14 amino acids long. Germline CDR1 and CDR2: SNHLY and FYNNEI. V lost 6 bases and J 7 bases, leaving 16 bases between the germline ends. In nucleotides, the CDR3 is TGTGCCAGCAGCCGTCAGGGATACCGGCAGCCCCAGCATTTT. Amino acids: CASSRQGYRQPQHF.

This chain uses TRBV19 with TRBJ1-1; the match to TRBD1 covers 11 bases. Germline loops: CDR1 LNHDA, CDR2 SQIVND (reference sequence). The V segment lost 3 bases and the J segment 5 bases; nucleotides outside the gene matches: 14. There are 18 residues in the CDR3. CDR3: CASSIGNLGGTGGTEAFF. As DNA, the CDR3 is TGTGCCAGTAGTATCGGGAACCTCGGTGGGACAGGGGGAACTGAAGCTTTCTTT.

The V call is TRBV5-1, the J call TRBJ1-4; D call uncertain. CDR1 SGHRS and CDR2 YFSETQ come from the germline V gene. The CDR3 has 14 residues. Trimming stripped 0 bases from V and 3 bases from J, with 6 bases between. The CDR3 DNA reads TGCGCCAGCAGCTTGGGGTCGGCTAATGAAAAACTGTTTTTT. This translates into CASSLGSANEKLFF.

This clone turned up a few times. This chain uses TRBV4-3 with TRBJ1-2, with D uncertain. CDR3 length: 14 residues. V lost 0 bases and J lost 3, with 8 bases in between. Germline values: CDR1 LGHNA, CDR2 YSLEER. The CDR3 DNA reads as TGCGCCAGCAGCCAAGATCCCGCGGACTATGGCTACACCTTC. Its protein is CASSQDPADYGYTF.

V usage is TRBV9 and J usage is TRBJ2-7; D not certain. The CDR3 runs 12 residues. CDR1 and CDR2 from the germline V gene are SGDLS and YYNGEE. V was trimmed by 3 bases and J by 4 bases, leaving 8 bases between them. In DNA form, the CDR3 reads TGTGCCAGCAGCGCCGACACTTACGAGCAGTACTTC. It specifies CASSADTYEQYF.

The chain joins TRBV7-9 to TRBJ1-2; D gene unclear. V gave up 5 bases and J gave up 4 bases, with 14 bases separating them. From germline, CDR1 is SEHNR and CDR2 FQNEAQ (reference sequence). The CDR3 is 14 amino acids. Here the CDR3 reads CASSPSPPSYGYTF. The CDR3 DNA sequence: TGTGCCAGCAGCCCGTCCCCCCCTTCCTATGGCTACACCTTC. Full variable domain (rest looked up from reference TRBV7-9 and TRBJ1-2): DTGVSQNPRHKITKRGQNVTFRCDPISEHNRLYWYRQTLGQGPEFLTYFQNEAQLEKSRLLSDRFSAERPKGSFSTLEIQRTEQGDSAMYLCASSPSPPSYGYTFGSGTRLTVV.

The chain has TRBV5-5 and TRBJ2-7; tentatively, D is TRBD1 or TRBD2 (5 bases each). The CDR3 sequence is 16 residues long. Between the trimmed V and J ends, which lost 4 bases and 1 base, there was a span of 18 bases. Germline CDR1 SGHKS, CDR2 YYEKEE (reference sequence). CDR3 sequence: CASSGKPGRPSYEQYF. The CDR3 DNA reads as TGTGCCAGCAGCGGAAAACCGGGACGTCCTTCCTACGAGCAGTACTTC.

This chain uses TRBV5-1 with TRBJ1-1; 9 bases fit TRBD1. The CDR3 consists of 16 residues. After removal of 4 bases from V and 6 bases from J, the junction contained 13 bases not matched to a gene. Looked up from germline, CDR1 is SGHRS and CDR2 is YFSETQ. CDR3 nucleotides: TGCGCCAGCAGCGCCGGACAGGGGCTGAAAGGGGCTGAAGCTTTCTTT. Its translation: CASSAGQGLKGAEAFF.

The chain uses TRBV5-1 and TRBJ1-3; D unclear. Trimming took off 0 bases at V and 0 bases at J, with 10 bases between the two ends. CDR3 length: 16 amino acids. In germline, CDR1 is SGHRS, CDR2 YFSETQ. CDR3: CASSLGSLGSGNTIYF. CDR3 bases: TGCGCCAGCAGCTTGGGCTCCCTGGGCTCTGGAAACACCATATATTTT. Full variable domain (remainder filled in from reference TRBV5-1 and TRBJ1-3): KAGVTQTPRYLIKTRGQQVTLSCSPISGHRSVSWYQQTPGQGLQFLFEYFSETQRNKGNFPGRFSGRQFSNSRSEMNVSTLELGDSALYLCASSLGSLGSGNTIYFGEGSWLTVV.

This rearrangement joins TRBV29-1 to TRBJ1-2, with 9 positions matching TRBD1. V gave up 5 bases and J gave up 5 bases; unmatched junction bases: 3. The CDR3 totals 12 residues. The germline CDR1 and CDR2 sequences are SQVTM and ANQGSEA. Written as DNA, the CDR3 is TGCAGCGTTACCGGGACAGGGTATGGCTACACCTTC. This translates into CSVTGTGYGYTF.

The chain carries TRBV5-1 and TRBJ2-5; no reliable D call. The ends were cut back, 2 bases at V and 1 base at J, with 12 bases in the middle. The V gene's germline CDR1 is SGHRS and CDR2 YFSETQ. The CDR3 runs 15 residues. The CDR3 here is CASSLTPASQETQYF. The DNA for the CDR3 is TGCGCCAGCAGCTTAACCCCAGCATCCCAAGAGACCCAGTACTTC.

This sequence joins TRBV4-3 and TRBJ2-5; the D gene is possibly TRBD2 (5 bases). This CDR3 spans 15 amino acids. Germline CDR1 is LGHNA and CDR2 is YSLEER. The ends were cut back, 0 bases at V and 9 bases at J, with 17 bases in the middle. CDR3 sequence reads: CASSQDVSGPKAQYF. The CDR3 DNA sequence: TGCGCCAGCAGCCAAGATGTAAGCGGACCTAAGGCCCAGTACTTC.

CDR3 sequence (DNA): TGTGCCAGCAGTCCGCATCATAGCGGGAGTTTCATTAATGAGCAGTTCTTC. It codes for CASSPHHSGSFINEQFF. J is TRBJ2-1 and V is TRBV27, with 9 bases lining up with TRBD2. CDR1 is MNHEY and CDR2 is SMNVEV in the germline V gene (reference sequence). The CDR3 length is 17 residues. V trimming: 5 bases; J trimming: 7 bases; junction bases outside the gene matches: 15.

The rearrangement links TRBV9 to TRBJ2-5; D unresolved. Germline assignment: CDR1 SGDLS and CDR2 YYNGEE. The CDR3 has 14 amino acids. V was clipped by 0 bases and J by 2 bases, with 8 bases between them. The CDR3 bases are TGTGCCAGCAGCGTAGATACAGAGCAAGAGACCCAGTACTTC. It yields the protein CASSVDTEQETQYF.

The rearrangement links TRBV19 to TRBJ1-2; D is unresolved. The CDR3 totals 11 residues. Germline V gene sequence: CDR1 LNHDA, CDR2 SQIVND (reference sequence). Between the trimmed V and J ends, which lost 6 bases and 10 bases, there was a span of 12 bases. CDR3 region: CASSNWDTYTF. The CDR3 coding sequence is TGTGCCAGTAGCAACTGGGATACCTACACCTTC.

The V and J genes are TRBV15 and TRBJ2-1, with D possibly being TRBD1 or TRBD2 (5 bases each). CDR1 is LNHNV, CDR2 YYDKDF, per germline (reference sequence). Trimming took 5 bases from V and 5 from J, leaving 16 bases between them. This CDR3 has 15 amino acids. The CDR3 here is CATSYAGTGNNEQFF. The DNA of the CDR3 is TGTGCCACCAGCTACGCCGGGACGGGTAACAATGAGCAGTTCTTC.

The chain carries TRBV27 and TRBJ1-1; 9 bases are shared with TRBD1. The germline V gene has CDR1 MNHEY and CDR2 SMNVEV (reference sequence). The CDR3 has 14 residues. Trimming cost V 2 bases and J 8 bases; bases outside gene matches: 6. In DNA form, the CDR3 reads TGTGCCAGCAGTTTACCCGGGACAGGGATGGAAGCTTTCTTT. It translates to CASSLPGTGMEAFF.

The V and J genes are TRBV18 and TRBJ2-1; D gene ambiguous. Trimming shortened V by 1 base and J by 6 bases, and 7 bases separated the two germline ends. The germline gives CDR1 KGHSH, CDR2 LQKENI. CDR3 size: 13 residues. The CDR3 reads CASSPLGFNEQFF. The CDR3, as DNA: TGTGCCAGCTCACCACTAGGGTTCAATGAGCAGTTCTTC.

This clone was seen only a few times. CDR3 nucleotides: TGTGCCAGCAGTTTAGGTGACACCGGGGAGCTGTTTTTT. It encodes CASSLGDTGELFF. This chain links TRBV27 with TRBJ2-2; the D is unclear. Germline values: CDR1 MNHEY, CDR2 SMNVEV (reference sequence). The CDR3 length is 13 residues. Trimming removed 2 bases at V and 3 bases at J, with 4 bases between.

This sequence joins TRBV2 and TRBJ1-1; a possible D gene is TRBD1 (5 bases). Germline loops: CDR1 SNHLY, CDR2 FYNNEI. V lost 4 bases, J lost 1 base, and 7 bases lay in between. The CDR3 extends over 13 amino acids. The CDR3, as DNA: TGTGCCAGCAGTGCCGACAGGAACACTGAAGCTTTCTTT. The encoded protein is CASSADRNTEAFF.

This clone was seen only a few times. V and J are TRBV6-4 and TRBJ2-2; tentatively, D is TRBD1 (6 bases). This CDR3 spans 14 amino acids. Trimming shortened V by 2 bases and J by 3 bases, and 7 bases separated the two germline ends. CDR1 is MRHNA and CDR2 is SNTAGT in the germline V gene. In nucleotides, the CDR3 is TGTGCCAGCAGTGACAAGGGGGACACCGGGGAGCTGTTTTTT. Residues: CASSDKGDTGELFF.

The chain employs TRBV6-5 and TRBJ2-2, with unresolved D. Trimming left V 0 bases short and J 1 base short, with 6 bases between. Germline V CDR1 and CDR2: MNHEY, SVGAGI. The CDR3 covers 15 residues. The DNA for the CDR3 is TGTGCCAGCAGTTACTCCTTGGGGAACACCGGGGAGCTGTTTTTT. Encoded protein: CASSYSLGNTGELFF.

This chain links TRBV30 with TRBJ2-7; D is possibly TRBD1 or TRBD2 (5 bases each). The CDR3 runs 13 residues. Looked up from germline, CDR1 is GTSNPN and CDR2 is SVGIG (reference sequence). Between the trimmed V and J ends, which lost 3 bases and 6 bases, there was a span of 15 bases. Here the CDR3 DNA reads TGTGCCTGGAGGGGGTTGGGGGTAGGCGAGCAGTACTTC. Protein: CAWRGLGVGEQYF.

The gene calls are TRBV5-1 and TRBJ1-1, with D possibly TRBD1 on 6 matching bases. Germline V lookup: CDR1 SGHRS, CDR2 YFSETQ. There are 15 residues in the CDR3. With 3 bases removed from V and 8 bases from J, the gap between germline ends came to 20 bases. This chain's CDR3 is CASSSWYTGSAEAFF. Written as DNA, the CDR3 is TGCGCCAGCAGCTCCTGGTATACAGGGTCGGCAGAAGCTTTCTTT.

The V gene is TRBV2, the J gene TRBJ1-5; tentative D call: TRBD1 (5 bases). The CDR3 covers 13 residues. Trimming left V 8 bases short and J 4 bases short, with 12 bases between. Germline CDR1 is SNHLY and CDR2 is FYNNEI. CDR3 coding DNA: TGTGCCAGCGGCCCCGACAGAAATCAGCCCCAGCATTTT. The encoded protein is CASGPDRNQPQHF.

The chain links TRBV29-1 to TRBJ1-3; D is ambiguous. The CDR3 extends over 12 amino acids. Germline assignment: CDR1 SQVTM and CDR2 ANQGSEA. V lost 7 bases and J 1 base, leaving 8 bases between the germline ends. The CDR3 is CSAKGSGNTIYF. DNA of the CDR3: TGCAGCGCGAAGGGTTCTGGAAACACCATATATTTT. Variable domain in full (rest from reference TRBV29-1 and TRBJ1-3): SAVISQKPSRDICQRGTSLTIQCQVDSQVTMMFWYRQQPGQSLTLIATANQGSEATYESGFVIDKFPISRPNLTFSTLTVSNMSPEDSSIYLCSAKGSGNTIYFGEGSWLTVV.

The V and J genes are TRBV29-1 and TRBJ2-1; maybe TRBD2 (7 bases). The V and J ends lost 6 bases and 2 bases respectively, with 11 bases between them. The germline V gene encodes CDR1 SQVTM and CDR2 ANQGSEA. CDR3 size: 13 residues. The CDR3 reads CSVGEGAYNEQFF. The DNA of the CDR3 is TGCAGCGTGGGGGAGGGGGCCTACAATGAGCAGTTCTTC.

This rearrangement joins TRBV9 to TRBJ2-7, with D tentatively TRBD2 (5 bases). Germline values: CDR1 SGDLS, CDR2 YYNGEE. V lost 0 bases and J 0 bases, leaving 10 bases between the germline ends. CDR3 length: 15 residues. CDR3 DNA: TGTGCCAGCAGCGTAGAGAGGGCTAGCTCCTACGAGCAGTACTTC. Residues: CASSVERASSYEQYF.